These 8 T cell receptor beta chains came from one sample sequenced in a study of cytomegalovirus exposure and HLA in healthy donors. Primers for the PCR totalled 60 Vbeta and 13 Jbeta. Sequencing used immunoSEQ multiplex PCR; TCRdb keeps in-frame clones, though not all of them. This sample has about 240,000 clones, with 70% to 90% found just once. The sample comprised PBMCs. These receptors were obtained from a girl under 10 years old in good health and CMV-seronegative.

This sequence joins TRBV5-1 and TRBJ2-5, with a tentative D call TRBD2 (6 bases). Trimming left V 0 bases short and J 5 bases short, with 17 bases between. CDR1 and CDR2 from the germline V gene are SGHRS and YFSETQ. This CDR3 region has 16 residues. This chain's CDR3 is CASSLAAGPGSETQYF. CDR3 DNA sequence: TGCGCCAGCAGCTTGGCGGCGGGGCCGGGGTCGGAGACCCAGTACTTC. Together with reference TRBV5-1 and TRBJ2-5, the CDR3 gives the full variable domain: KAGVTQTPRYLIKTRGQQVTLSCSPISGHRSVSWYQQTPGQGLQFLFEYFSETQRNKGNFPGRFSGRQFSNSRSEMNVSTLELGDSALYLCASSLAAGPGSETQYFGPGTRLLVL.

Worth noting for this clone: One end of the junction does not line up with germline, which may come from a read error. The chain couples TRBV7-9 to TRBJ1-1; no definite D call. Germline V gene sequence: CDR1 SEHNR, CDR2 FQNEAQ (reference sequence). CDR3 length: 17 residues. The DNA for the CDR3 is TGTTCCAGCAGCTTAGTCGCCTTCATAGGCCGGGACACTGAAGCTTTCTTT. It encodes CSSSLVAFIGRDTEAFF.

The chain recombines TRBV12-5 with TRBJ2-7; 12 nucleotides agree with TRBD2. V lost 6 bases and J lost 3; bases outside the gene matches: 3. The germline gives CDR1 LGHNT, CDR2 FRNRAP. The CDR3 totals 14 residues. Here the CDR3 DNA reads TGTGCTAGTGGACTAGCGGGAGGTCTCTACGAGCAGTACTTC. It yields the protein CASGLAGGLYEQYF.

J is TRBJ1-4 and V is TRBV5-4; the D gene is possibly TRBD1 (6 bases). CDR1 and CDR2 from the germline V gene are SGHNT and YYREEE (reference sequence). Deletions cut 0 bases from V and 7 bases from J, with 22 bases between. The CDR3 has 18 residues. CDR3 coding DNA: TGTGCCAGCAGCTTGGACAGGGAGGGTCCCGTTCCTGGTGAAAAACTGTTTTTT. It specifies CASSLDREGPVPGEKLFF. The whole variable domain, remainder taken from reference TRBV5-4 and TRBJ1-4, is ETGVTQSPTHLIKTRGQQVTLRCSSQSGHNTVSWYQQALGQGPQFIFQYYREEENGRGNFPPRFSGLQFPNYSSELNVNALELDDSALYLCASSLDREGPVPGEKLFFGSGTQLSVL.

The sample holds one count of this clone. The chain recombines TRBV2 with TRBJ2-3, with D uncertain. Germline V gene lookup returns CDR1 SNHLY and CDR2 FYNNEI. Trimming stripped 1 base from V and 2 bases from J, with 7 bases between. CDR3 length: 14 residues. The CDR3 spells CASSEGLPTDTQYF. DNA of the CDR3: TGTGCCAGCAGTGAAGGACTCCCCACAGATACGCAGTATTTT.

The chain has TRBV5-4 and TRBJ2-5; tentatively, D is TRBD1 (6 bases). CDR1 and CDR2 (germline): SGHNT, YYREEE (reference sequence). The CDR3 consists of 15 residues. The V gene lost 4 bases and the J gene lost 5 bases, with 18 bases spanning the gap. The chain's CDR3 is CASSHDWGRGETQYF. CDR3 in DNA: TGTGCCAGCAGCCATGACTGGGGGCGCGGGGAGACCCAGTACTTC.

The chain has TRBV2 and TRBJ1-2, with TRBD1 matching over 8 bases. Germline V gives CDR1 SNHLY, CDR2 FYNNEI. The CDR3 runs 13 residues. V lost 5 bases, J lost 2 bases, and 1 base stayed unmatched. The CDR3 sequence: CASSRDRNYGYTF. In DNA form, the CDR3 reads TGTGCCAGCAGTAGGGACAGGAACTATGGCTACACCTTC. Supplemented by reference TRBV2 and TRBJ1-2, the full variable domain reads EPEVTQTPSHQVTQMGQEVILRCVPISNHLYFYWYRQILGQKVEFLVSFYNNEISEKSEIFDDQFSVERPDGSNFTLKIRSTKLEDSAMYFCASSRDRNYGYTFGSGTRLTVV.

The rearrangement uses TRBV6-6 and TRBJ2-7, with TRBD1 as a possible D gene (5 bases). V was clipped by 5 bases and J by 3 bases, with 5 bases between them. The V gene's germline CDR1 is MNHNY and CDR2 SVGAGI (reference sequence). This CDR3 comprises 11 residues. The CDR3 loop is CASSTGYEQYF. In DNA form, the CDR3 reads TGTGCCAGCAGTACAGGCTACGAGCAGTACTTC.